The 12 T cell receptor beta chains in this list originate from one sample, sequenced in a study of blood T cells in healthy people across ages. Next came a second PCR, run for about 7 to 12 cycles, which used a sample-barcoded 5' primer along with a J-beta primer mix. MiXCR, applied by TCRdb to the 5' RACE reads, yields one record per CDR3 protein. The data show about 1.7 million distinct CDR3 sequences, under 30% seen once. The specimen was blood. The receptors were gathered from a young woman in good health.

This clonotype was recorded many times. The rearrangement joins TRBV6-6 to TRBJ2-4; the D gene is possibly TRBD2 (5 bases). The CDR3 has 15 residues. Germline V gives CDR1 MNHNY, CDR2 SVGAGI (reference sequence). Trimming stripped 2 bases from V and 6 bases from J, with 14 bases between. The CDR3 nucleotides are TGTGCCAGCAGTTACCTCGTCGGGGTAGGAAACATTCAGTACTTC. Translation gives CASSYLVGVGNIQYF.

The chain is built from TRBV12-3 or TRBV12-4 and TRBJ1-1, with unresolved D. The CDR3 contains 14 residues. Trimming removed 0 bases from V and 9 bases from J, with 14 bases in between. This chain's CDR3 is CASSLALSTSKAFF. For the CDR3, the DNA is TGTGCCAGCAGTTTAGCGCTGAGCACAAGTAAAGCTTTCTTT.

The gene calls are TRBV7-2 and TRBJ1-1; no firm D call. Germline V CDR1 and CDR2: SGHTA, FQGNSA. The CDR3 totals 14 residues. V was shortened by 5 bases and J by 3 bases, with 13 bases between the two germline ends. In DNA, the CDR3 is TGTGCCAGCAGCCCTTTCGGTAGGGACACTGAAGCTTTCTTT. This gives the protein CASSPFGRDTEAFF.

The chain combines TRBV5-1 with TRBJ1-1; maybe TRBD1 (5 bases). Germline-derived CDR1 and CDR2 are SGHRS and YFSETQ. Trimming left V 2 bases short and J 11 bases short, with 19 bases between. The CDR3 loop spans 14 amino acids. The CDR3 region has the DNA TGCGCCAGCAGCTTCTTCCGGGACTCTTTTGTGGCTTTCTTT. Amino acid sequence: CASSFFRDSFVAFF.

In this sample, this clonotype turned up once. This clone may be a read error of a much larger clone one base away. This rearrangement joins TRBV7-6 to TRBJ2-7; perhaps D is TRBD1 or TRBD2 (5 bases each). Looked up from germline, CDR1 is SGHVS and CDR2 is FNYEAQ. This CDR3 has 12 amino acids. The CDR3 DNA follows: TGTGCCAGCAACTTAGCGTGGGGGGAGCAGTACTTC. Protein: CASNLAWGEQYF.

V and J are TRBV20-1 and TRBJ2-1, with 8 bases identical to TRBD2. The J segment lost 4 bases and the V segment lost 0 bases, leaving 5 bases of the junction unmatched. Germline V gives CDR1 DFQATT, CDR2 SNEGSKA (reference sequence). CDR3 length equals 15 residues. The CDR3 protein is CSARDSPSGYNEQFF. The CDR3 DNA is TGCAGTGCTAGAGATAGCCCTAGCGGGTACAATGAGCAGTTCTTC.

The rearrangement links TRBV28 to TRBJ1-5; D ambiguous. Germline V CDR1 and CDR2: MDHEN, SYDVKM. V lost 3 bases and J lost 4, with 13 bases in between. This CDR3 is 15 amino acids long. The CDR3 here is CASSFRSGRNQPQHF. The CDR3 bases are TGTGCCAGCAGTTTTCGGTCGGGGAGAAATCAGCCCCAGCATTTT.

This clonotype was counted ten times or more. The rearrangement uses TRBV20-1 and TRBJ2-4; D is unresolved. Trimming left V 6 bases short and J 0 bases short, with 15 bases between. Germline values: CDR1 DFQATT, CDR2 SNEGSKA (reference sequence). CDR3 length: 15 amino acids. The CDR3 reads CSANNAGRAKNIQYF. In nucleotides, the CDR3 is TGCAGTGCCAACAACGCCGGGCGAGCCAAAAACATTCAGTACTTC.

This clonotype was detected only a few times. Here the CDR3 DNA reads TGTGCCAGCAGCTTGGACCCGTGGGACCAGTACTTC. Its translation: CASSLDPWDQYF. V usage is TRBV5-6 and J usage is TRBJ2-7, with D possibly being TRBD1 or TRBD2 (5 bases each). CDR1 SGHDT and CDR2 YYEEEE come from the germline V gene. The CDR3 has 12 amino acids. V lost 0 bases and J 10 bases, leaving 11 bases between the germline ends.

This clonotype has more than one count but fewer than ten. This chain connects TRBV7-2 to TRBJ2-1, with D uncertain. The V and J ends lost 1 base and 6 bases respectively, with 10 bases between them. Germline CDR1 SGHTA, CDR2 FQGNSA. This CDR3 is built from 14 residues. Here the CDR3 reads CASSLGSRRNEQFF. CDR3 nucleotide sequence: TGTGCCAGCAGCTTAGGTAGTAGACGCAATGAGCAGTTCTTC.

This clonotype was counted between two and nine times. The J gene is TRBJ2-1, the V gene TRBV6-5; a possible D gene is TRBD1 (6 bases). Per the germline V gene, CDR1 is MNHEY and CDR2 is SVGAGI. With 2 bases removed from V and 0 bases from J, the gap between germline ends came to 8 bases. This CDR3 spans 15 amino acids. CDR3 residues: CASSYQQGSYNEQFF. The CDR3 DNA sequence: TGTGCCAGCAGTTACCAACAGGGCTCCTACAATGAGCAGTTCTTC.

Notes on this clonotype: This may be a read error, as it is one base from a much larger clone. The chain recombines TRBV28 with TRBJ2-1; D may be TRBD1 (6 bases). Germline V gene lookup returns CDR1 MDHEN and CDR2 SYDVKM. This CDR3 region has 14 residues. V was pared by 3 bases and J by 13 bases, with 19 bases between. DNA of the CDR3: TGTGCCAGCAGTTTTCTGCGGACAGCGGAGACCCAGTTCTTC. As protein: CASSFLRTAETQFF.